Listed here are 27 T cell receptor beta chains from one sample, sequenced in a study of T cell responses to AZD1222 COVID-19 vaccine. The repertoire was sequenced with immunoSEQ multiplex PCR; TCRdb's copy has only in-frame clones and lacks some. The sample has 150,000 to 200,000 clones; roughly 91% are singletons. Sequencing used peripheral blood, obtained on day 0 of AZD1222 vaccination. All receptors come from an adult in good health.

The rearrangement links TRBV19 to TRBJ2-5; 8 bases agree with TRBD2. CDR3 length: 13 amino acids. Germline CDR1 is LNHDA and CDR2 is SQIVND (reference sequence). The V segment lost 8 bases and the J segment 4 bases; nucleotides outside the gene matches: 6. CDR3 amino acids: CASGTGGRETQYF. DNA for the CDR3: TGTGCCAGTGGGACGGGGGGGCGAGAGACCCAGTACTTC.

The V gene is TRBV2, the J gene TRBJ1-1; possible D gene TRBD1, 6 bases. The CDR3 is 16 amino acids. Germline values: CDR1 SNHLY, CDR2 FYNNEI. Deletions cut 10 bases from V and 1 base from J, with 22 bases between. The CDR3 DNA reads as TGTGCCACCAAGGATGACGACATAGGGGGGAACACTGAAGCTTTCTTT. Its translation is CATKDDDIGGNTEAFF.

This chain connects TRBV19 to TRBJ2-2; 9 positions match TRBD1. The J segment lost 4 bases and the V segment lost 5 bases, leaving 5 bases of the junction unmatched. Germline V gives CDR1 LNHDA, CDR2 SQIVND (reference sequence). The CDR3 loop spans 15 amino acids. The CDR3, as DNA: TGTGCCAGTAGTCTAACAGGGGGCGCCACCGGGGAGCTGTTTTTT. Its protein is CASSLTGGATGELFF.

The chain is built from TRBV11-3 and TRBJ2-2; the match to TRBD2 covers 8 bases. With V trimmed by 5 bases and J by 5 bases, 13 bases remained unmatched. Germline V gene data show CDR1 as SGHNT and CDR2 as YENEEA. This CDR3 is built from 17 residues. The CDR3 is CASSRNREGRSTGELFF. The CDR3 bases are TGTGCCAGCAGCCGCAACCGGGAGGGCCGAAGTACCGGGGAGCTGTTTTTT. Drawing the rest from reference TRBV11-3 and TRBJ2-2, the complete variable domain is EAGVVQSPRYKIIEKKQPVAFWCNPISGHNTLYWYLQNLGQGPELLIRYENEEAVDDSQLPKDRFSAERLKGVDSTLKIQPAELGDSAVYLCASSRNREGRSTGELFFGEGSRLTVL.

The V and J genes are TRBV28 and TRBJ1-1; D remains ambiguous. Germline CDR1 reads MDHEN; CDR2 reads SYDVKM. The CDR3 totals 16 residues. V lost 6 bases and J lost 0, with 17 bases in between. DNA of the CDR3: TGTGCCAGCAGCCCGTCAAATAACTGGGTGAACACTGAAGCTTTCTTT. Translated: CASSPSNNWVNTEAFF.

V usage is TRBV5-1 and J usage is TRBJ1-4, with 8 bases identical to TRBD1. The CDR3 loop spans 17 amino acids. CDR1 SGHRS and CDR2 YFSETQ come from the germline V gene. V lost 2 bases to trimming and J lost 7 bases; unmatched junction nucleotides: 13. CDR3 in DNA: TGCGCCAGCAGCTTCGGACAGGGTAGCCGCGAGAGTGAAAAACTGTTTTTT. It codes for CASSFGQGSRESEKLFF.

The chain carries TRBV5-6 and TRBJ1-3, with D maybe TRBD1 (6 bases). Trimming pared 4 bases from V and 2 bases from J, leaving 13 bases between. Germline V gene data show CDR1 as SGHDT and CDR2 as YYEEEE. The CDR3 runs to 15 residues. Here the CDR3 reads CASSHFWDTGNTIYF. DNA of the CDR3: TGTGCCAGCAGCCATTTTTGGGACACTGGAAACACCATATATTTT. The full variable domain, with the rest looked up from reference TRBV5-6 and TRBJ1-3, is DAGVTQSPTHLIKTRGQQVTLRCSPKSGHDTVSWYQQALGQGPQFIFQYYEEEERQRGNFPDRFSGHQFPNYSSELNVNALLLGDSALYLCASSHFWDTGNTIYFGEGSWLTVV.

J is TRBJ2-2 and V is TRBV28, with TRBD2 matching 7 bases. Germline V lookup: CDR1 MDHEN, CDR2 SYDVKM. The CDR3 length is 15 residues. The ends lost 4 bases at V and 4 bases at J; junction bases unmatched: 6. The CDR3 spells CASSSPGRGTGELFF. CDR3 nucleotide sequence: TGTGCCAGCAGTTCCCCAGGGAGGGGCACCGGGGAGCTGTTTTTT.

This chain links TRBV5-4 with TRBJ2-5; D is perhaps TRBD1 (6 bases). CDR3 length: 16 amino acids. Germline V gene sequence: CDR1 SGHNT, CDR2 YYREEE (reference sequence). V was pared by 0 bases and J by 3 bases, with 15 bases between. Here the CDR3 reads CASSLAFRAGEETQYF. CDR3 in DNA: TGTGCCAGCAGCTTGGCGTTCAGGGCAGGGGAAGAGACCCAGTACTTC.

This rearrangement joins TRBV2 to TRBJ1-1; D might be TRBD1 (5 bases). CDR1 is SNHLY, CDR2 FYNNEI, per germline. V lost 10 bases to trimming and J lost 4 bases, with 19 bases between them. The CDR3 has 14 amino acids. DNA for the CDR3: TGTGCCATCTCCCTCGGGGCCCGGGGCACTGAAGCTTTCTTT. Translating it yields CAISLGARGTEAFF.

The chain links TRBV28 to TRBJ1-1; D is perhaps TRBD1 (6 bases). Germline loops: CDR1 MDHEN, CDR2 SYDVKM. The V gene lost 8 bases and the J gene lost 0 bases, with 13 bases spanning the gap. The CDR3 consists of 14 residues. The CDR3 nucleotides read TGTGCCAGCCTACAGGGCACAATGAACACTGAAGCTTTCTTT. This gives the protein CASLQGTMNTEAFF.

This chain joins TRBV28 and TRBJ1-6, with a possible D match to TRBD1 (5 bases). Germline CDR1 and CDR2: MDHEN and SYDVKM. Trimming took off 6 bases at V and 13 bases at J, with 22 bases between the two ends. This CDR3 has 15 residues. This CDR3 reads CASSLGTGTDFPLHF. CDR3 bases: TGTGCCAGCAGCCTTGGCACCGGGACCGACTTTCCCCTCCACTTT.

This clone was recorded once. This chain connects TRBV19 to TRBJ1-1; no definite D call. The CDR3 is made up of 13 amino acids. Trimming removed 1 base from V and 1 base from J, with 4 bases in between. From germline, CDR1 is LNHDA and CDR2 SQIVND (reference sequence). The DNA for the CDR3 is TGTGCCAGTAGTATAGCATGGAACACTGAAGCTTTCTTT. Its translation: CASSIAWNTEAFF.

In nucleotides, the CDR3 is TGTGCCAGCAGCTTAGAAATGAACACTGAAGCTTTCTTT. It codes for CASSLEMNTEAFF. V and J are TRBV11-2 and TRBJ1-1; D not certain. Germline values: CDR1 SGHAT, CDR2 FQNNGV. The CDR3 is 13 residues long. V gave up 0 bases and J gave up 0 bases, with 2 bases separating them.

The CDR3 reads CASQASGGGKETQYF. In DNA, the CDR3 is TGTGCCAGCCAGGCTAGCGGGGGGGGTAAAGAGACCCAGTACTTC. V usage is TRBV3-1 (or the pseudogene TRBV3-2) and J usage is TRBJ2-5; 12 bases line up with TRBD2. The germline V gene encodes CDR1 LGHDT and CDR2 YNNKEL (reference sequence). CDR3 length: 15 residues. V lost 8 bases to trimming and J lost 3 bases; unmatched junction nucleotides: 7.

The CDR3 sequence: CASSPREARHIQYF. The CDR3 coding sequence is TGTGCCAGCAGCCCTCGTGAGGCCCGACACATTCAGTACTTC. The chain couples TRBV11-2 to TRBJ2-4; no clear D. The V gene lost 5 bases and the J gene lost 8 bases, with 16 bases spanning the gap. CDR1 is SGHAT and CDR2 is FQNNGV in the germline V gene. The CDR3 contains 14 residues.

This clone was seen only once. The rearrangement links TRBV29-1 to TRBJ1-1; maybe TRBD1 (5 bases). CDR1 and CDR2 from the germline V gene are SQVTM and ANQGSEA. CDR3 length equals 13 residues. V was shortened by 5 bases and J by 1 base, with 11 bases between the two germline ends. The CDR3 region is CSVQGDWNTEAFF. The CDR3 DNA is TGCAGCGTTCAAGGGGACTGGAACACTGAAGCTTTCTTT.

This sequence joins TRBV7-3 and TRBJ2-7; the D gene is possibly TRBD1 (6 bases). Germline values: CDR1 SGHTA, CDR2 FQGTGA. V was trimmed by 0 bases and J by 4 bases, leaving 13 bases between them. CDR3 length: 15 residues. The CDR3 DNA reads as TGTGCCAGCAGCTTAACGGGGGCTGGCCGATACGAGCAGTACGTC. This gives the protein CASSLTGAGRYEQYV.

The V and J genes are TRBV7-9 and TRBJ2-3, with D unclear. Germline V gene sequence: CDR1 SEHNR, CDR2 FQNEAQ (reference sequence). The CDR3 has 15 amino acids. The V and J ends lost 1 base and 0 bases respectively, with 8 bases between them. The CDR3 loop is CASSLEGFSTDTQYF. CDR3 coding DNA: TGTGCCAGCAGCTTAGAAGGATTTAGCACAGATACGCAGTATTTT. Combining the CDR3 with reference TRBV7-9 and TRBJ2-3 gives the whole variable domain DTGVSQNPRHKITKRGQNVTFRCDPISEHNRLYWYRQTLGQGPEFLTYFQNEAQLEKSRLLSDRFSAERPKGSFSTLEIQRTEQGDSAMYLCASSLEGFSTDTQYFGPGTRLTVL.

This clone was counted between two and nine times. The J gene is TRBJ1-5, the V gene TRBV20-1, with TRBD1 matching over 8 bases. V lost 3 bases to trimming and J lost 4 bases; unmatched junction nucleotides: 8. The CDR3 is 15 amino acids. CDR1 is DFQATT and CDR2 is SNEGSKA in the germline V gene (reference sequence). CDR3 nucleotides: TGCAGTGCTAGTCCCGGACAGGGACGTAATCAGCCCCAGCATTTT. The encoded protein is CSASPGQGRNQPQHF.

V usage is TRBV28 and J usage is TRBJ1-3; a possible D gene is TRBD1 (5 bases). CDR3 size: 15 residues. The ends were cut back, 5 bases at V and 3 bases at J, with 14 bases in the middle. Germline CDR1 MDHEN, CDR2 SYDVKM. The CDR3 sequence is CASSPSAGIGNTIYF. The CDR3 nucleotides are TGTGCCAGCAGTCCCTCGGCAGGGATTGGAAACACCATATATTTT.

The gene calls are TRBV4-3 and TRBJ1-1, with 8 bases matching TRBD1. V was clipped by 0 bases and J by 1 base; unmatched bases: 1. In germline, CDR1 is LGHNA, CDR2 YSLEER. This CDR3 contains 15 residues. CDR3 loop: CASSQDDRGNTEAFF. The CDR3 DNA sequence: TGCGCCAGCAGCCAAGACGACAGGGGGAACACTGAAGCTTTCTTT.

The V and J genes are TRBV4-2 and TRBJ1-2; D possibly corresponds to TRBD1 (6 bases). Trimming shortened V by 0 bases and J by 1 base, and 21 bases separated the two germline ends. Germline V gene sequence: CDR1 LGHNA, CDR2 YNFKEQ. The CDR3 runs to 19 residues. CDR3 sequence (DNA): TGTGCCAGCAGCCAAGAAGGGTGGGGGCAGGTGGGGCGTAACTATGGCTACACCTTC. Translated: CASSQEGWGQVGRNYGYTF.

V gene TRBV5-1 combines with J gene TRBJ1-2; D gene ambiguous. Germline V lookup: CDR1 SGHRS, CDR2 YFSETQ. The CDR3 extends over 13 amino acids. The germline V and J ends were trimmed by 4 bases and 4 bases, with 11 bases remaining between them. The CDR3 DNA reads as TGCGCCAGCAGCACCGGGCCGACCTATGGCTACACCTTC. Translated: CASSTGPTYGYTF.

The chain employs TRBV29-1 and TRBJ2-2, with D possibly matching TRBD1 (6 bases). V lost 7 bases and J lost 1, with 13 bases in between. The CDR3 has 14 amino acids. Germline CDR1 reads SQVTM; CDR2 reads ANQGSEA. CDR3 sequence reads: CSGRVRGNTGELFF. CDR3 DNA: TGCAGCGGACGAGTCAGGGGGAACACCGGGGAGCTGTTTTTT.

The rearrangement uses TRBV28 and TRBJ2-2, with 7 bases identical to TRBD1. CDR1 is MDHEN, CDR2 SYDVKM, per germline. The junction had 4 bases not matched to a gene; V was cut back by 4 bases and J by 2 bases. This CDR3 spans 15 amino acids. The CDR3 nucleotides read TGTGCCAGCAGTTCTGGGACAGTAAACACCGGGGAGCTGTTTTTT. Its protein is CASSSGTVNTGELFF. Full variable domain (rest looked up from reference TRBV28 and TRBJ2-2): DVKVTQSSRYLVKRTGEKVFLECVQDMDHENMFWYRQDPGLGLRLIYFSYDVKMKEKGDIPEGYSVSREKKERFSLILESASTNQTSMYLCASSSGTVNTGELFFGEGSRLTVL.

This chain connects TRBV19 to TRBJ1-3, with TRBD1 as a possible D gene (5 bases). This CDR3 has 14 amino acids. V was pared by 2 bases and J by 4 bases, with 9 bases between. CDR1 is LNHDA, CDR2 SQIVND, per germline (reference sequence). This CDR3 is CASSIRGVGNTIYF. The CDR3 DNA reads TGTGCCAGTAGTATACGAGGGGTCGGAAACACCATATATTTT.